These 3 T cell receptor beta chains share one sample of origin, sequenced in a study of blood T cell repertoires in COVID-19. Assay: immunoSEQ multiplex PCR; the TCRdb copy retains only in-frame clones and omits some. This sample carries about 120,000 clones, 87% of them seen once, and the ten largest clones take 2% to 2.5%. Sample: peripheral blood. The source is a woman in her forties or fifties with acute or convalescent COVID-19.

For the CDR3, the DNA is TGTGCCAGCTCACCTCAGGGATCTGACTATGGCTACACCTTC. This gives the protein CASSPQGSDYGYTF. V and J are TRBV18 and TRBJ1-2, with a weak D call TRBD1 (5 bases). V lost 3 bases, J lost 3 bases, and 11 bases lay in between. CDR3 length: 14 residues. Germline lookup yields CDR1 KGHSH and CDR2 LQKENI.

The rearrangement links TRBV6-2 or TRBV6-3 to TRBJ2-3; TRBD2 aligns across 9 bases. In germline, CDR1 is MNHEY, CDR2 SVGEGT. The ends lost 5 bases at V and 8 bases at J; junction bases unmatched: 11. The CDR3 runs to 15 residues. The CDR3 spells CASSPLTSGLRTQYF. The DNA of the CDR3 is TGTGCCAGCAGTCCCTTGACTAGCGGATTGCGTACGCAGTATTTT.

As for this clone: Other DNA sequences within the sample encode an identical CDR3. The chain combines TRBV7-2 with TRBJ2-5; D perhaps matches TRBD1 (5 bases). Germline V CDR1 and CDR2: SGHTA, FQGNSA. Trimming took off 0 bases at V and 3 bases at J, with 5 bases between the two ends. The length of the CDR3 is 13 residues. CDR3 nucleotides: TGTGCCAGCAGCTTAGCCAGGGAAGAGACCCAGTACTTC. Translating gives CASSLAREETQYF.